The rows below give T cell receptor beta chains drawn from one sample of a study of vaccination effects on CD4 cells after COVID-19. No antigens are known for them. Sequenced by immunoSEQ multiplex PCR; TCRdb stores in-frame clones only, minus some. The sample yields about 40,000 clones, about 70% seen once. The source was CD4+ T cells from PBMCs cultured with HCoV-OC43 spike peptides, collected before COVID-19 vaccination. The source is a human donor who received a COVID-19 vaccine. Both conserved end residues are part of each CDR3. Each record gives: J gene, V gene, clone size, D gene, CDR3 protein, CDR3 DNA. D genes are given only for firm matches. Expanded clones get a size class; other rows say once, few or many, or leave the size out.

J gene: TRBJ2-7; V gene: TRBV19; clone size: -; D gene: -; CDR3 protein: CASSIDTRGAYEQYF; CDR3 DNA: TGTGCCAGTAGTATAGATACCAGGGGGGCCTACGAGCAGTACTTC
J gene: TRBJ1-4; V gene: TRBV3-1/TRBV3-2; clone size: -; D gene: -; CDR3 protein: CASSLKEKLFF; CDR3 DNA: TGTGCCAGCAGCCTCAAGGAAAAACTGTTTTTT
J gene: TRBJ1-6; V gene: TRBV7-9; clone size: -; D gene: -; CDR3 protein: CASSFGVNSPLHF; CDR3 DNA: TGTGCCAGCAGCTTCGGCGTGAATTCACCCCTCCACTTT
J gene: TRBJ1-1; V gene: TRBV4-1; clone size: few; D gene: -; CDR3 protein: CASSKPVSNTEAFF; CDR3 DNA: TGCGCCAGCAGCAAACCTGTCAGCAACACTGAAGCTTTCTTT
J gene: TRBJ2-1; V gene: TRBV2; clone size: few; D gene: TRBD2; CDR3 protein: CASRLLAGINEQFF; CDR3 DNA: TGTGCCAGCCGCCTACTAGCGGGGATCAATGAGCAGTTCTTC
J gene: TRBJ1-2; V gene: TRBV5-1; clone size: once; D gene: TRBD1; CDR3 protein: CASSPVNQGASGYTF; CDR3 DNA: TGCGCCAGCAGCCCTGTTAATCAGGGGGCAAGTGGCTACACCTTC
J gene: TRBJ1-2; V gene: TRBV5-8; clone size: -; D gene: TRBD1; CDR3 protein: CASSSPGQGAFSYGYTF; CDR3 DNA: TGTGCCAGCAGCTCTCCGGGACAGGGGGCTTTCAGCTATGGCTACACCTTC
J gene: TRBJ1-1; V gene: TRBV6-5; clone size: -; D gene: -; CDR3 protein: CASSENRDGAFF; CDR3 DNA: TGTGCCAGCAGCGAGAACAGGGACGGAGCTTTCTTT
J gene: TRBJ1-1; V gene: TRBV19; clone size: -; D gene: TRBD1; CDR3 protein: CASSGQGGTEAFF; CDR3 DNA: TGTGCCAGTAGTGGACAGGGAGGCACTGAAGCTTTCTTT
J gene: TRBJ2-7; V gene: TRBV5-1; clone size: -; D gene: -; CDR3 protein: CASSLESTSYEQYF; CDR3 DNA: TGCGCCAGCAGCTTAGAATCTACCTCCTACGAGCAGTACTTC
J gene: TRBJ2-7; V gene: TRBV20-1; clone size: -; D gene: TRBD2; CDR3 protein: CSASDFGQGGYEQYF; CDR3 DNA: TGCAGTGCTAGTGATTTCGGGCAGGGAGGGTACGAGCAGTACTTC
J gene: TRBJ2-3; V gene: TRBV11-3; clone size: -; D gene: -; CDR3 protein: CASSLGLGESDTQYF; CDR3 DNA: TGTGCCAGCAGCCTGGGTTTGGGGGAATCAGATACGCAGTATTTT
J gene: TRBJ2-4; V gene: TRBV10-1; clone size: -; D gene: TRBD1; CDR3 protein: CASSAIDRDNIQYF; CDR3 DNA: TGCGCCAGCAGTGCGATAGACAGGGACAACATTCAGTACTTC
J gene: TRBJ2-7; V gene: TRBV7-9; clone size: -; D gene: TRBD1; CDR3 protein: CASTIPGQGDYEQYF; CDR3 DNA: TGTGCCAGCACCATTCCGGGACAGGGTGACTACGAGCAGTACTTC
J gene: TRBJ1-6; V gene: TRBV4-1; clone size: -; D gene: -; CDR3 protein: CASSQDISTLHF; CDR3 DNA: TGCGCCAGCAGCCAGGACATCTCGACCCTCCACTTT
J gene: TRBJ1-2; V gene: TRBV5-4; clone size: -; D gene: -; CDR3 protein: CASSLSGHNYGYTF; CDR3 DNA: TGTGCCAGCAGCCTCTCGGGACACAACTATGGCTACACCTTC
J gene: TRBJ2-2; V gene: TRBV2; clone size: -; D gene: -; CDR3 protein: CASSVQRFNTGELFF; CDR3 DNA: TGTGCCAGCAGTGTACAACGGTTTAACACCGGGGAGCTGTTTTTT
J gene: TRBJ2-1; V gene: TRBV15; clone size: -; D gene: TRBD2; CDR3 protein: CATSRDGAGVVNEQFF; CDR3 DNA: TGTGCCACCAGCAGAGACGGAGCGGGAGTCGTTAATGAGCAGTTCTTC
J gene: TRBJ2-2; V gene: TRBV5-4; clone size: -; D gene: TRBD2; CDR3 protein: CASSLSGRVAGTGELFF; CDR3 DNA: TGTGCCAGCAGCCTCTCTGGCAGAGTAGCGGGTACCGGGGAGCTGTTTTTT
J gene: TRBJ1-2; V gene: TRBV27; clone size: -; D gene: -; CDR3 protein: CASSSRRGIYGYTF; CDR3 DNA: TGTGCCAGCAGTTCCCGGCGGGGGATCTATGGCTACACCTTC
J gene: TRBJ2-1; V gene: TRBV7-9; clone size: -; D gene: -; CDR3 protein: CASSSRGTRNEQFF; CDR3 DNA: TGTGCCAGCAGCTCACGGGGTACGAGGAATGAGCAGTTCTTC
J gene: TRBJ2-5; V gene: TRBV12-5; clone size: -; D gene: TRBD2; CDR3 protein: CASAPLKTSGFGETQYF; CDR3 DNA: TGTGCTAGTGCTCCACTCAAGACTAGCGGGTTTGGGGAGACCCAGTACTTC
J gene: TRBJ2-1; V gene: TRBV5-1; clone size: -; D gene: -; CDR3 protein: CASSLNSYNEQFF; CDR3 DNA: TGCGCCAGCAGCTTGAATTCCTACAATGAGCAGTTCTTC